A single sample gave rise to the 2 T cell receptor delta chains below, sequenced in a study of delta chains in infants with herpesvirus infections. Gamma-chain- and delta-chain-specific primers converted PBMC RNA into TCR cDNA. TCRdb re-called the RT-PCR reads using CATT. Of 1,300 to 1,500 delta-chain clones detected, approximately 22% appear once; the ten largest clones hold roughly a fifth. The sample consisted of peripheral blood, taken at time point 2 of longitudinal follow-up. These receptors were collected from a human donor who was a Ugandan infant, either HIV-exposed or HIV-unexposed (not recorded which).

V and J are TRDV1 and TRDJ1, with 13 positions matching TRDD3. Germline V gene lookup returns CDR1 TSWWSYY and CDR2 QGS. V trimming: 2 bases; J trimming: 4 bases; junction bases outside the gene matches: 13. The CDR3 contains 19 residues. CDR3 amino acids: CALGEVYYWGIRGGDKLIF. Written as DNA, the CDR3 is TGTGCTCTTGGGGAAGTTTACTACTGGGGGATACGCGGAGGCGATAAACTCATCTTT.

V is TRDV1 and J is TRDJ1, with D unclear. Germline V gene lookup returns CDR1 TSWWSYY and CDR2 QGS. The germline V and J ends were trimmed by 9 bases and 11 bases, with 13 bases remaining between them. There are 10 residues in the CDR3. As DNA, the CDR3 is TGTGCTCTCCCATCAGCCCAGCTCATCTTT. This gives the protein CALPSAQLIF.